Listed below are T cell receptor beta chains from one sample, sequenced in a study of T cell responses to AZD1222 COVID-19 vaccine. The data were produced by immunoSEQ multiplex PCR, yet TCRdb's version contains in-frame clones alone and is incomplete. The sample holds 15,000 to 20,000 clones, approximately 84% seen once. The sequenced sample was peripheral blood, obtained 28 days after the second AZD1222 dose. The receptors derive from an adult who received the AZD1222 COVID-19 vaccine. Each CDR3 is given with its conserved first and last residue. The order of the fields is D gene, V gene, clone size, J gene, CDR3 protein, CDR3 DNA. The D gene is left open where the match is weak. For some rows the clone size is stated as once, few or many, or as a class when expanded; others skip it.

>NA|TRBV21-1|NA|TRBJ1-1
CANIRGFNGAEAFF
TGTGCCAACATCCGGGGGTTCAATGGGGCTGAAGCTTTCTTT
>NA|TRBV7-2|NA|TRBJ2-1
CASSQPGMYNEQFF
TGTGCCAGCAGCCAACCCGGGATGTACAATGAGCAGTTCTTC
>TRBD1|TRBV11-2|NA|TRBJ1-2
CASSLDNRGNYGYTF
TGTGCCAGCAGCTTAGACAACAGGGGGAACTATGGCTACACCTTC
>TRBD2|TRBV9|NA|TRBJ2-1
CASSPLAAYYNEQFF
TGTGCCAGCAGCCCCCTAGCGGCTTATTACAATGAGCAGTTCTTC
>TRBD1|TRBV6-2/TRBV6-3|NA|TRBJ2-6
CASSDRQGSNVLTF
TGTGCCAGCAGCGACCGACAGGGGTCTAACGTCCTGACTTTC
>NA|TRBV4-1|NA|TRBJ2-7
CASSARQGLYEQYF
TGCGCCAGCAGCGCGAGACAGGGACTCTACGAGCAGTACTTC
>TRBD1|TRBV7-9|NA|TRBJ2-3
CASSLQGEGTQYF
TGTGCCAGCAGCCTACAGGGGGAAGGTACGCAGTATTTT
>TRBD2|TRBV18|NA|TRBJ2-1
CASSRLAGDMNEQFF
TGTGCCAGCTCGAGACTAGCGGGTGACATGAATGAGCAGTTCTTC
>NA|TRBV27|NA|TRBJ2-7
CASSGTVAPYEQYF
TGTGCCAGCAGTGGAACCGTGGCACCCTACGAGCAGTACTTC
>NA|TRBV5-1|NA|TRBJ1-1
CASSSQGEGNTEAFF
TGCGCCAGCAGCTCCCAAGGAGAGGGGAACACTGAAGCTTTCTTT
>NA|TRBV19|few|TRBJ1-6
CASSIVSGYNSPLHF
TGTGCCAGTAGTATAGTGAGCGGCTATAATTCACCCCTCCACTTT
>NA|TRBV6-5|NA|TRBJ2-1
CASSYSGTLHNEQFF
TGTGCCAGCAGTTACTCCGGGACACTTCACAATGAGCAGTTCTTC
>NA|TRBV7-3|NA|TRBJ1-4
CASRDLNEKLFF
TGTGCCAGCAGGGATCTTAATGAAAAACTGTTTTTT
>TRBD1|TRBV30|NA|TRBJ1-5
CAWGKTGAGNQPQHF
TGTGCCTGGGGGAAGACAGGGGCGGGCAATCAGCCCCAGCATTTT
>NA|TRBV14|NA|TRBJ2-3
CASSQGSGTQYF
TGTGCCAGCAGCCAAGGGTCGGGTACGCAGTATTTT
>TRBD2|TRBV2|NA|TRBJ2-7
CASSETSGRAYEQYF
TGTGCCAGCAGCGAGACTAGCGGGAGGGCCTACGAGCAGTACTTC
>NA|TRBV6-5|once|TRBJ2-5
CASRADLTKETQYF
TGTGCCAGCAGAGCCGACTTAACAAAAGAGACCCAGTACTTC
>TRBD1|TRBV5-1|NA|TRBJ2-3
CASSQMTGGAGDTQYF
TGCGCCAGCAGCCAAATGACAGGGGGCGCGGGAGATACGCAGTATTTT
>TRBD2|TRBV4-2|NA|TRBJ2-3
CASSQRGTSGRGVDTQYF
TGTGCCAGCAGCCAAAGAGGGACTAGCGGGAGGGGCGTGGATACGCAGTATTTT
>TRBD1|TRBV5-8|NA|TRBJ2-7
CASSQDRGRREQYF
TGTGCCAGCAGCCAGGACAGGGGTCGAAGGGAGCAGTACTTC
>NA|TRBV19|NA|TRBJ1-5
CATYSGESNQPQHF
TGTGCCACATATTCAGGCGAGAGCAATCAGCCCCAGCATTTT
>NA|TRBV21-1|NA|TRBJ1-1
CASYEGTEAFF
TGTGCCAGCTACGAAGGAACTGAAGCTTTCTTT
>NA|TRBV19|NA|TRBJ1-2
CASSRGGIYGYTF
TGTGCCAGTAGTAGGGGGGGGATCTATGGCTACACCTTC
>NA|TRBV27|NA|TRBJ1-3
CASSLGTSSGNTIYF
TGTGCCAGCAGTTTAGGAACAAGCTCTGGAAACACCATATATTTT
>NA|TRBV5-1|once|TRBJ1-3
CASSLNTGFNSGNTIYF
TGCGCCAGCAGCTTGAATACAGGATTCAACTCTGGAAACACCATATATTTT
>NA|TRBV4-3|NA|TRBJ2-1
CASSQGPRVSEQFF
TGCGCCAGCAGCCAAGGCCCCAGGGTATCTGAGCAGTTCTTC
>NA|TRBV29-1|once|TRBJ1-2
CSVLKDRSYGYTF
TGCAGCGTTCTTAAGGACAGATCCTATGGCTACACCTTC
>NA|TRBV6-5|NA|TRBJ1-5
CASSYGAGVQPQHF
TGTGCCAGCAGTTACGGGGCAGGGGTACAGCCCCAGCATTTT
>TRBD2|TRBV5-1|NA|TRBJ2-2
CASSLDPSGNTGELFF
TGCGCCAGCAGCTTGGACCCTAGCGGGAACACCGGGGAGCTGTTTTTT
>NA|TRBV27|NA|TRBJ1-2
CASSLPRTVPNYGYTF
TGTGCCAGCAGTTTACCAAGGACGGTCCCAAACTATGGCTACACCTTC
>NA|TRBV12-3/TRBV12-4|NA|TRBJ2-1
CASWRGDWDEQFF
TGTGCCAGCTGGAGGGGAGATTGGGATGAGCAGTTCTTC
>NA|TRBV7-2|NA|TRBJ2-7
CASSLAGAYEQYF
TGTGCCAGCAGCTTAGCGGGGGCCTACGAGCAGTACTTC
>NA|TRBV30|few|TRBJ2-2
CAWSAQPTGELFF
TGTGCCTGGAGTGCTCAGCCCACCGGGGAGCTGTTTTTT
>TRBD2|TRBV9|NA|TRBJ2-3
CASSVRAGEGTDTQYF
TGTGCCAGCAGCGTACGGGCGGGAGAGGGAACAGATACGCAGTATTTT
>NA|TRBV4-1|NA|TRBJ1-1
CASSQAGTGTEAFF
TGCGCCAGCAGCCAGGCAGGTACTGGGACTGAAGCTTTCTTT
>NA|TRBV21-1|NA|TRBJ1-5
CARKGRQPDGNQPQHF
TGTGCCAGGAAGGGTAGGCAGCCGGATGGAAATCAGCCCCAGCATTTT
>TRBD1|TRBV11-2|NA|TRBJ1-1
CASSTRQGAMNTEAFF
TGTGCCAGCAGCACAAGACAGGGGGCCATGAACACTGAAGCTTTCTTT
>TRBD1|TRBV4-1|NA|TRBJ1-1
CASSGGTENTEAFF
TGCGCCAGCAGCGGGGGGACAGAGAACACTGAAGCTTTCTTT
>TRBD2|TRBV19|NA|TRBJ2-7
CASSIGLAGTYEQYF
TGTGCCAGTAGTATCGGGCTAGCGGGGACCTACGAGCAGTACTTC
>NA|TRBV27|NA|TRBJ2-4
CASSPIDSLAKNIQYF
TGTGCCAGCAGTCCCATCGACAGCCTAGCCAAAAACATTCAGTACTTC
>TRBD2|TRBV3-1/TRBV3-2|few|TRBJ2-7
CASTLSTAGAYEQYF
TGTGCCAGCACCCTAAGTACAGCGGGAGCCTACGAGCAGTACTTC
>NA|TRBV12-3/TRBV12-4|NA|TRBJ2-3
CASSLDWSTQYF
TGTGCCAGCAGTTTAGATTGGAGTACGCAGTATTTT
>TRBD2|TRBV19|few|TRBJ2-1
CASTQTSGNEQFF
TGTGCCAGTACCCAAACTAGCGGCAATGAGCAGTTCTTC
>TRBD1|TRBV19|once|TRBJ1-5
CASNDRGLYGNQPQHF
TGTGCCAGCAACGACAGGGGGCTGTACGGCAATCAGCCCCAGCATTTT
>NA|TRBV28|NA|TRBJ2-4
CASVGSGNIQYF
TGTGCCAGTGTAGGGTCTGGGAACATTCAGTACTTC
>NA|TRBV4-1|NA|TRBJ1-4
CASSQERASEKLFF
TGCGCCAGCAGCCAAGAGAGGGCAAGTGAAAAACTGTTTTTT